This T cell receptor beta chain was captured by sequencing in a study of low-dose radiotherapy and immunotherapy resistance in tumors. At the level of the study: The schedule for Cohort 2 used 1 Gy per fraction every two weeks, which added up to 13 Gy over 26 weeks. A daily 300 mg dose of oral aspirin was taken by patients for four cycles from cycle 1 day 1. Every two weeks, one day ahead of radiation and immunotherapy, cyclophosphamide 200 mg/m2 was given (intravenously).

cDNA synthesis used a TRAV/TRBV-specific primer set for both chains. TCRs underwent roughly 20 PCR cycles of amplification with a constant-region primer and V-primer adapter. One entry per CDR3 protein results from TCRdb running MiXCR on the reads. The table has about 44,000 distinct CDR3 sequences, less than 30% seen once. As for time point: after trial treatment. Treatment specified: LDRT plus nivolumab, ipilimumab, low-dose cyclophosphamide and aspirin (RACIN trial). The table lists this clonotype with many counts. The receptor's source is a male donor with prostate cancer. The sample in question was PBMCs, obtained after low-dose radiotherapy plus immunotherapy.

The CDR3 here is CSARDSGTGRAYNSPLHF. The CDR3 DNA follows: TGCAGTGCTAGAGATAGTGGGACAGGACGTGCCTATAATTCACCCCTCCACTTT. V gene TRBV20-1 combines with J gene TRBJ1-6, with 8 bases lining up with TRBD1. J gave up 2 bases and V 0 bases, and 9 bases lay outside the gene matches. Germline values: CDR1 DFQATT, CDR2 SNEGSKA (reference sequence). This CDR3 has 18 amino acids.